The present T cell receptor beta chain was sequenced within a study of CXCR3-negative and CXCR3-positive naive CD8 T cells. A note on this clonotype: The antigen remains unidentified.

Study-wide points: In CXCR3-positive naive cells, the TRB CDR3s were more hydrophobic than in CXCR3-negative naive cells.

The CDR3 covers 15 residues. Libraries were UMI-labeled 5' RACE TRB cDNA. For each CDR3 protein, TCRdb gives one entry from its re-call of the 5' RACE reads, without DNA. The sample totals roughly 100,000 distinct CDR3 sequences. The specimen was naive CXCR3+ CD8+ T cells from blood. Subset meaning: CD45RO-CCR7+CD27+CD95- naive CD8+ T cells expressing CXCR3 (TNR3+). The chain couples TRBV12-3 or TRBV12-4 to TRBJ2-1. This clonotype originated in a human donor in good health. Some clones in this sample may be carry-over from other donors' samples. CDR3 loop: CASSFSRAGYNEQFF.